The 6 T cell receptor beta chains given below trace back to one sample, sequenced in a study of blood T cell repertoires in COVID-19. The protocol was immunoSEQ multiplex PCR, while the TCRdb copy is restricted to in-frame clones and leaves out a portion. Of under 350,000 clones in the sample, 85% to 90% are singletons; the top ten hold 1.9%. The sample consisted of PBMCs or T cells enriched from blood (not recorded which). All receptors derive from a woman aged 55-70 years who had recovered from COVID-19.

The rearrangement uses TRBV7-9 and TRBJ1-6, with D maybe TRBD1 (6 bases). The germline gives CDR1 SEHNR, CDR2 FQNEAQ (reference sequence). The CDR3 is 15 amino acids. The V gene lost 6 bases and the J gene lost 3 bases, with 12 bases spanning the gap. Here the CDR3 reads CASSSQDSYNSPLHF. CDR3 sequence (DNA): TGTGCCAGCAGTTCTCAGGACAGCTATAATTCACCCCTCCACTTT.

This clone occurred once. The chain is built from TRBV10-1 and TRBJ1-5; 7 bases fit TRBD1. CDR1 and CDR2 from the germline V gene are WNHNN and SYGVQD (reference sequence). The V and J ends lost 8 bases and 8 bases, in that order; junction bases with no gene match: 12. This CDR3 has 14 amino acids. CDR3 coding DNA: TGCGCCAGCGGGGCCCGGGGACAGCCCGAGCCCCAGCATTTT. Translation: CASGARGQPEPQHF.

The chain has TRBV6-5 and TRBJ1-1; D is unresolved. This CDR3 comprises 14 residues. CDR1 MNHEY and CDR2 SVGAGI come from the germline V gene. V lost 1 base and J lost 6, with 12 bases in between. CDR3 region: CASSYFRYGAEAFF. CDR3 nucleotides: TGTGCCAGCAGTTACTTCCGGTACGGGGCTGAAGCTTTCTTT.

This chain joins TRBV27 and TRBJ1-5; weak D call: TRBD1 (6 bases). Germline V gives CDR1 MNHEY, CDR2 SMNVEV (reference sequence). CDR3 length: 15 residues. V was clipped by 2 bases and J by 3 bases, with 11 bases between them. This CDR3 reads CASSLVGTINQPQHF. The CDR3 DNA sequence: TGTGCCAGCAGTTTAGTTGGGACAATCAATCAGCCCCAGCATTTT.

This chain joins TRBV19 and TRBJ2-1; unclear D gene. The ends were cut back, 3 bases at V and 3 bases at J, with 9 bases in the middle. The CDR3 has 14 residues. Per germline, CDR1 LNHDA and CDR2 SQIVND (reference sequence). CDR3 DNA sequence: TGTGCCAGTAGTATCCTTCCCCTCTACAATGAGCAGTTCTTC. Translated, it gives CASSILPLYNEQFF.

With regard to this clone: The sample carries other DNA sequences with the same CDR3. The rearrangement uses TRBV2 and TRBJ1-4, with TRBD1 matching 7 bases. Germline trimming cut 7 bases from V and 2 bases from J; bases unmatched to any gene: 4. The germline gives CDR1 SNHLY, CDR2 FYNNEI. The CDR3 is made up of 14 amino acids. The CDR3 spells CASTLGGTNEKLFF. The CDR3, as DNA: TGTGCCAGCACCCTAGGGGGCACTAATGAAAAACTGTTTTTT.